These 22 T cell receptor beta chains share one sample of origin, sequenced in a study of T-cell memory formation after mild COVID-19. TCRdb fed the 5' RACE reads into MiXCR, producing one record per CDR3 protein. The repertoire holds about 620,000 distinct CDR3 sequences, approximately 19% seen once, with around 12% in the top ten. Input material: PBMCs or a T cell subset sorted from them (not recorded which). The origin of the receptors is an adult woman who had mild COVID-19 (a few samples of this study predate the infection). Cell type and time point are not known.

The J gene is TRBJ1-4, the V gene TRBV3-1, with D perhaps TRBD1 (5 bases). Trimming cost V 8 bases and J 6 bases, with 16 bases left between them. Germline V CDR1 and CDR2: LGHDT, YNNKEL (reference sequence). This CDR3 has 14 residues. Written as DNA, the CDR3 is TGTGCCAGCCAACGGGGGGGAAAAGATGAAAAACTGTTTTTT. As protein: CASQRGGKDEKLFF.

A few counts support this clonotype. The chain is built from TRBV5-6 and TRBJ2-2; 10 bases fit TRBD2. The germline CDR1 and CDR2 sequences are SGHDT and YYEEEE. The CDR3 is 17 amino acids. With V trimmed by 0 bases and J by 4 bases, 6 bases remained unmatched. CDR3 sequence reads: CASSLASGGLGTGELFF. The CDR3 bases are TGTGCCAGCAGCTTGGCTAGCGGGGGACTTGGCACCGGGGAGCTGTTTTTT.

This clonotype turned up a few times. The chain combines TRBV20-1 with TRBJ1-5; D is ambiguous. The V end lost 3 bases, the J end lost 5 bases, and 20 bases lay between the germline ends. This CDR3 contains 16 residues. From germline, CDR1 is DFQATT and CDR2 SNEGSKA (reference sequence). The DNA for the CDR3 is TGCAGTGCTAGTCAAACTCCCCCACAGATATATCAGCCCCAGCATTTT. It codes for CSASQTPPQIYQPQHF.

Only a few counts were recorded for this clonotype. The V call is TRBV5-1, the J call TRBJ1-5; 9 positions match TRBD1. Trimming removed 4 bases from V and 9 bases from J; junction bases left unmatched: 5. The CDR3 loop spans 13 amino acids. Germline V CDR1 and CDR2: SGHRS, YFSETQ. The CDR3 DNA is TGCGCCAGCAGCGCGGACAGGGGTTGGCCCCAGCATTTT. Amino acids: CASSADRGWPQHF. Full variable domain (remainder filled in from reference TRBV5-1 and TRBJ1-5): KAGVTQTPRYLIKTRGQQVTLSCSPISGHRSVSWYQQTPGQGLQFLFEYFSETQRNKGNFPGRFSGRQFSNSRSEMNVSTLELGDSALYLCASSADRGWPQHFGDGTRLSIL.

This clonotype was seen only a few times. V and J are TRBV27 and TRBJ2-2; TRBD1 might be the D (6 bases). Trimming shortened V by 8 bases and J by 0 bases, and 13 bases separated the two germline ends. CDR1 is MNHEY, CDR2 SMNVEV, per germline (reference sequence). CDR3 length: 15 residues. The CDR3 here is CASGKGQTNTGELFF. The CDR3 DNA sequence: TGTGCCAGCGGCAAGGGACAAACGAACACCGGGGAGCTGTTTTTT.

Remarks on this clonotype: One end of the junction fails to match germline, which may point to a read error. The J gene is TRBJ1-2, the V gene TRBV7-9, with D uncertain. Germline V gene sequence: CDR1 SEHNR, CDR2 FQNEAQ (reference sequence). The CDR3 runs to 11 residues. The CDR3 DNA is TGTGCCGGCAGCTTAGGGAACGGCTACACCTTC. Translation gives CAGSLGNGYTF.

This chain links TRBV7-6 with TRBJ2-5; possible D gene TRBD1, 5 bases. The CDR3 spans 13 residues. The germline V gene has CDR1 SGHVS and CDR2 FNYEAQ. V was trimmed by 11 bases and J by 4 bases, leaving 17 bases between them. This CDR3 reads CAGAVGRRETQYF. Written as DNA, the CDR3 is TGTGCCGGCGCCGTGGGGCGGAGAGAGACCCAGTACTTC.

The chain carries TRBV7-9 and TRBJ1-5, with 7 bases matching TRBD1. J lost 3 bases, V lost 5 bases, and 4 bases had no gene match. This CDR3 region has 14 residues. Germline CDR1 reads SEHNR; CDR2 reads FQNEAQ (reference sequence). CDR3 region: CASSRDRFNQPQHF. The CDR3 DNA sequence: TGTGCCAGCAGCCGGGACAGATTCAATCAGCCCCAGCATTTT.

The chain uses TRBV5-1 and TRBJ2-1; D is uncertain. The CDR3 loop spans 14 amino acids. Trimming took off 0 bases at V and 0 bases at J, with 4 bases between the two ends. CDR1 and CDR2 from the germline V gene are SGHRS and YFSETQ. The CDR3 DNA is TGCGCCAGCAGCTTGGAGAGCTCCTACAATGAGCAGTTCTTC. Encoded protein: CASSLESSYNEQFF.

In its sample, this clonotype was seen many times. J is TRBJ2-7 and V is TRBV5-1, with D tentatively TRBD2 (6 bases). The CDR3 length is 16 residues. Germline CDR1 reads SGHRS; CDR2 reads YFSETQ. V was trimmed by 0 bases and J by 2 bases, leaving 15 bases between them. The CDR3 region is CASSLVPDYSAYEQYF. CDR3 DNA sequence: TGCGCCAGCAGCTTGGTTCCGGACTACTCGGCCTACGAGCAGTACTTC.

CDR3 nucleotides: TGTGCCAGCAGGCAGGAACTCCAAGAGACCCAGTACTTC. Translating it yields CASRQELQETQYF. V gene TRBV6-5 combines with J gene TRBJ2-5; D is undetermined. The CDR3 totals 13 residues. Germline V CDR1 and CDR2: MNHEY, SVGAGI. Trimming left V 6 bases short and J 1 base short, with 9 bases between.

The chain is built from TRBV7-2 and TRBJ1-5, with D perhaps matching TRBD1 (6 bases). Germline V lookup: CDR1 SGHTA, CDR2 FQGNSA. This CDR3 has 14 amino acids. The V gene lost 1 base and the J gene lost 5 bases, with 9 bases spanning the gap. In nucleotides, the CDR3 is TGTGCCAGCAGCTTAGGGACAGATTATCAGCCCCAGCATTTT. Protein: CASSLGTDYQPQHF. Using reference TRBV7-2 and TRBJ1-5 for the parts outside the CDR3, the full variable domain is GAGVSQSPSNKVTEKGKDVELRCDPISGHTALYWYRQSLGQGLEFLIYFQGNSAPDKSGLPSDRFSAERTGGSVSTLTIQRTQQEDSAVYLCASSLGTDYQPQHFGDGTRLSIL.

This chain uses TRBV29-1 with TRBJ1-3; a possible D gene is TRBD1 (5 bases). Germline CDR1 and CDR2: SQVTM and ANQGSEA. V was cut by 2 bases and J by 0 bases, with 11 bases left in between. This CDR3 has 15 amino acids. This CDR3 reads CSVESGMLSGNTIYF. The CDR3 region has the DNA TGCAGCGTTGAATCAGGGATGCTCTCTGGAAACACCATATATTTT.

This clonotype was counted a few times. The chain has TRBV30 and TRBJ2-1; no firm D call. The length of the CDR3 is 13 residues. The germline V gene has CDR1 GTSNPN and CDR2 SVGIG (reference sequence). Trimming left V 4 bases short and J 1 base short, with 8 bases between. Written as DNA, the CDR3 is TGTGCCTGGACCAGTGGTTCCTACAATGAGCAGTTCTTC. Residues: CAWTSGSYNEQFF.

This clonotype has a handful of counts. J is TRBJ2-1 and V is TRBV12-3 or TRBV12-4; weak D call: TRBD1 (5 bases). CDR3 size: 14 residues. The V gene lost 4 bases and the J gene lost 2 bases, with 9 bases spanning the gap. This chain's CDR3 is CASSSTTAYNEQFF. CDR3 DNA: TGTGCCAGCAGTTCGACGACAGCCTACAATGAGCAGTTCTTC.

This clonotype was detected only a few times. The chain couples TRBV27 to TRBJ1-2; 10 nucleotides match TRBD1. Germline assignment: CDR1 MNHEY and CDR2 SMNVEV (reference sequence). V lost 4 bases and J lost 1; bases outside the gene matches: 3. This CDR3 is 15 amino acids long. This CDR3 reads CASSWWTGGNYGYTF. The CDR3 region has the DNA TGTGCCAGCAGTTGGTGGACAGGGGGTAACTATGGCTACACCTTC.

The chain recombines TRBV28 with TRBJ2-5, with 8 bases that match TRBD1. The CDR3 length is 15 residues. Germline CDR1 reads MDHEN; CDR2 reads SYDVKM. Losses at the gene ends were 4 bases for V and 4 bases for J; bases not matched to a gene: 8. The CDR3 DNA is TGTGCCAGCAGTTCCTCCAGGGGGCCACGAGAGACCCAGTACTTC. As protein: CASSSSRGPRETQYF.

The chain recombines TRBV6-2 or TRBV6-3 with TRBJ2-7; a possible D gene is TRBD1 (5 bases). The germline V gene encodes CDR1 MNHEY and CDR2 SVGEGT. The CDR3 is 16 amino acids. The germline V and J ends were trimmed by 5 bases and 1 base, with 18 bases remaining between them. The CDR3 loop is CASSATAPKISYEQYF. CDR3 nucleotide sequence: TGTGCCAGCAGTGCGACAGCACCGAAGATTTCCTACGAGCAGTACTTC.

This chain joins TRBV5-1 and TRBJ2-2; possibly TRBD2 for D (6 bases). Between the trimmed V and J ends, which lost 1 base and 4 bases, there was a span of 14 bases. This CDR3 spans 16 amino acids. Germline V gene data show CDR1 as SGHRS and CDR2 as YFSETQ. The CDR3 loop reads CASSLTLGLLTGELFF. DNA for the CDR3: TGCGCCAGCAGCTTGACCCTGGGACTGCTCACCGGGGAGCTGTTTTTT.

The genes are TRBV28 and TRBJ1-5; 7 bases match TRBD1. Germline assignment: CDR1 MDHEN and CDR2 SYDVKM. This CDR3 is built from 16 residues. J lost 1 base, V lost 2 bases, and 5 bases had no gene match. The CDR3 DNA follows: TGTGCCAGCAGTTTAACCCAGGGGGGAAGCAATCAGCCCCAGCATTTT. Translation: CASSLTQGGSNQPQHF. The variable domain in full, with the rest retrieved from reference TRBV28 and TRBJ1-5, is DVKVTQSSRYLVKRTGEKVFLECVQDMDHENMFWYRQDPGLGLRLIYFSYDVKMKEKGDIPEGYSVSREKKERFSLILESASTNQTSMYLCASSLTQGGSNQPQHFGDGTRLSIL.

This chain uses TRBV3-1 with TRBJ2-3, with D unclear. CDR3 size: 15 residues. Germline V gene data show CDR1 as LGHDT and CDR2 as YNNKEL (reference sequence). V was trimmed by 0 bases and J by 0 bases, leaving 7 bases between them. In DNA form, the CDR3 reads TGTGCCAGCAGCCAAGAGCCCATAAGCACAGATACGCAGTATTTT. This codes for CASSQEPISTDTQYF.

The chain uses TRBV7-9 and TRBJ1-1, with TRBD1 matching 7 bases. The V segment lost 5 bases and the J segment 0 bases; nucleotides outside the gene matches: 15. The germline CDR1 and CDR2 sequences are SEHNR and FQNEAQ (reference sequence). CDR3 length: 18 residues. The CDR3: CASSPEVGQITLNTEAFF. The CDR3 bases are TGTGCCAGCAGCCCAGAAGTGGGACAGATAACCCTGAACACTGAAGCTTTCTTT.